The 5 T cell receptor beta chains reported below all come from one sample, sequenced in a study of T cell repertoires in cytomegalovirus infection. Each CDR3 protein gets one entry after TCRdb re-called the reads with MiXCR. The sample yields a few hundred thousand distinct CDR3 sequences, roughly 22% seen once. The source material was CD8+ T cells from PBMCs. All receptors derive from a human donor in good health (CMV status not recorded). Some clones in this sample may be carry-over from other donors' samples.

This clonotype was observed a handful of times. The chain has TRBV5-1 and TRBJ1-2; no clear D gene. The CDR3 runs to 17 residues. Germline V gives CDR1 SGHRS, CDR2 YFSETQ. The germline V and J ends were trimmed by 4 bases and 0 bases, with 19 bases remaining between them. CDR3 in amino acids: CASSPSSGPPTNYGYTF. The DNA of the CDR3 is TGCGCCAGCAGCCCGAGTAGTGGCCCCCCCACTAACTATGGCTACACCTTC.

The chain employs TRBV28 and TRBJ2-7, with a weak D call TRBD2 (6 bases). The germline V gene encodes CDR1 MDHEN and CDR2 SYDVKM. The CDR3 runs 14 residues. Trimming pared 5 bases from V and 7 bases from J, leaving 18 bases between. The CDR3 sequence is CASSITGRPGEQYF. In nucleotides, the CDR3 is TGTGCCAGCAGTATTACCGGGAGACCTGGGGAGCAGTACTTC.

A single count supports this clonotype. The rearrangement links TRBV29-1 to TRBJ2-3; TRBD2 might be the D (7 bases). V lost 7 bases, J lost 2 bases, and 16 bases lay in between. This CDR3 has 14 residues. Germline CDR1 and CDR2: SQVTM and ANQGSEA. Written as DNA, the CDR3 is TGCAGCGCCGGAAGGGGGGGCCACACAGATACGCAGTATTTT. It specifies CSAGRGGHTDTQYF.

The rearrangement uses TRBV2 and TRBJ1-5; D is undetermined. Germline values: CDR1 SNHLY, CDR2 FYNNEI. Trimming shortened V by 0 bases and J by 9 bases, and 15 bases separated the two germline ends. CDR3 length: 15 amino acids. The CDR3 nucleotides are TGTGCCAGCAGTGAAGCGCTTCCGGGTCGCGGGCCCCAGCATTTT. This codes for CASSEALPGRGPQHF.

This clonotype appeared a few times. CDR3 sequence reads: CASAGTGGDGYTF. The CDR3 coding sequence is TGTGCCAGCGCCGGGACAGGGGGGGATGGCTACACCTTC. The rearrangement links TRBV6-5 to TRBJ1-2, with 11 bases identical to TRBD1. Germline loops: CDR1 MNHEY, CDR2 SVGAGI. The CDR3 loop spans 13 amino acids. The V and J ends lost 8 bases and 6 bases, in that order; junction bases with no gene match: 5.